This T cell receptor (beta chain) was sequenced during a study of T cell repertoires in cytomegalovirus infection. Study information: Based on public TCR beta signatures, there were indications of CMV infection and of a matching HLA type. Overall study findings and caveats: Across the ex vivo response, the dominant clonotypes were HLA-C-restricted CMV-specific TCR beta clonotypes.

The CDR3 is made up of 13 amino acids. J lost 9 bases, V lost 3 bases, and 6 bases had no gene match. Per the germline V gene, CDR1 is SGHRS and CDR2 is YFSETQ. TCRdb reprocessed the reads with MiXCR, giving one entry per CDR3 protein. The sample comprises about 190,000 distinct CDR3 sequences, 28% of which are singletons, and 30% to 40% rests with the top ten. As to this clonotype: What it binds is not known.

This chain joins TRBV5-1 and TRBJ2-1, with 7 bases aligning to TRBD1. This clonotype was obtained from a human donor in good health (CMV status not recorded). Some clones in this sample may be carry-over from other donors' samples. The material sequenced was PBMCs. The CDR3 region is CASSSLTGSEQFF. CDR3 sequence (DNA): TGCGCCAGCAGCTCCTTGACAGGGAGTGAGCAGTTCTTC.